This TCR beta chain was sequenced for a study of identical twins. Notes on the study in general: With abundant cord blood beta clonotypes, insertions were fewer; memory repertoires showed no such pattern. Conclusions rested on cross-sectional statistics rather than following the same donors.

Everyone who donated was a healthy Caucasian. This clonotype has just a few counts. Its antigen remains unidentified. The junction departs from germline at one end; a sequencing error may be responsible. MiXCR, run by TCRdb on the 5' RACE reads, gives a single entry per CDR3 protein. The data contain approximately 350,000 distinct CDR3 sequences, about 12% of them singletons. The CDR3 has 14 amino acids. Per germline, CDR1 SQVTM and CDR2 ANQGSEA. These data were also filed under a second study, of yellow fever vaccine responses in identical twins.

The sequenced material came from CD8+ T cells sorted from blood. This chain links TRBV29-1 with TRBJ2-7, with TRBD1 matching over 9 bases. The origin of this receptor is a woman aged 18-29 years in good health. CDR3 amino acids: CSFEGTGSSYEQYF. The CDR3 DNA reads TGCAGCTTTGAGGGGACAGGGAGCTCCTACGAGCAGTACTTC.